This TCR beta chain was sequenced during a study of neurological immune-mediated disorders. Study conclusions and caveats: The absence of any CDR3 amino acid sequence shared by expanded clones across subjects suggests that repertoires were private in all groups.

One entry per CDR3 protein results from TCRdb running MiXCR on the 5' RACE reads. The table includes about 44,000 distinct CDR3 sequences, around 6% detected once. This clonotype was found many times. As yet, its antigen is unknown. The sorted libraries were prepared using around 990,000 CD4+ or CD8+ T cells that had themselves been sorted. The ends lost 2 bases at V and 1 base at J; junction bases unmatched: 7. This CDR3 comprises 16 residues. Germline CDR1 reads SGHTA; CDR2 reads FQGNSA. The chain couples TRBV7-2 to TRBJ2-5; 7 bases are a match to TRBD2. This receptor was obtained from a woman in her 40s in good health. Sequencing input: CD4+ T cells from blood. The CDR3 coding sequence is TGTGCCAGCAGCTTATCGCCCGGGAGGCTCCAAGAGACCCAGTACTTC. Its protein is CASSLSPGRLQETQYF.